This is a list of T cell receptor beta chains from one sample in a study of shared clonotypes between healthy human individuals. Profiled with immunoSEQ multiplex PCR; TCRdb holds only in-frame clones, not every one. This sample has around 100,000 clones; about 67% occur once, and the top ten carry about 25%. The sample taken for sequencing was memory CD8+ T cells sorted from blood. The source is a woman in her thirties in good health. Each CDR3 is given with its conserved first and last residue. Fields, in order: J gene, V gene, clone size, CDR3 length, D gene, CDR3 DNA, CDR3 protein. D genes are given only for firm matches. Expanded clones get a size class; other rows say once, few or many, or leave the size out.

TRBJ1-1 TRBV19 - 15 - TGTGCCAGTAGTATTCTCCCAGGGCGGGCAACTGAAGCTTTCTTT CASSILPGRATEAFF
TRBJ2-5 TRBV25-1 few 15 - TGTGCCAGCAGTGAACCCGGAGTATCGCAAGAGACCCAGTACTTC CASSEPGVSQETQYF
TRBJ2-5 TRBV10-3 - 15 TRBD1 TGTGCCATCAGACAGGGGCCCTCAAAACCCTACGGGCAGTACTTC CAIRQGPSKPYGQYF
TRBJ1-1 TRBV13 - 17 TRBD1 TGTGCCAGCAGCATTACAGGGGAATCATCGTGGAACACTGAAGCTTTCTTT CASSITGESSWNTEAFF
TRBJ2-7 TRBV29-1 - 12 - TGCAGCGTTGCAGACCGAGCCTACGAGCAGTACTTC CSVADRAYEQYF
TRBJ1-5 TRBV28 - 15 TRBD1 TGTGCCAGCAGTGACGACCCGGGACAGAATCAGCCCCAGCATTTT CASSDDPGQNQPQHF
TRBJ2-7 TRBV7-6 - 13 TRBD1 TGTGCCAGCAGCTGGGACAGAGGCCACGAGCAGTACTTC CASSWDRGHEQYF
TRBJ1-5 TRBV28 - 14 - TGTGCCAGCAGGACGGGGGGAACTAATCAGCCCCAGCATTTT CASRTGGTNQPQHF
TRBJ2-7 TRBV25-1 - 12 - TGTGCCAGCAGTAAGGACCTCTACGAGCAGTACTTC CASSKDLYEQYF
TRBJ1-1 TRBV6-5 - 15 - TGTGCCAGCAGTTACTCTGCAGGCGCAAACACTGAAGCTTTCTTT CASSYSAGANTEAFF
TRBJ1-3 TRBV19 - 17 - TGTGCCAGTAGTATAGATTTACTACAGGGTTCTGGAAACACCATATATTTT CASSIDLLQGSGNTIYF
TRBJ2-1 TRBV27 - 13 TRBD2 TGTGCCAGCAGTTCAGGGACTAGGCATGAGCAGTTCTTC CASSSGTRHEQFF
TRBJ2-3 TRBV6-1 few 15 TRBD1 TGTGCCAGCAGTGTAGGACAGGCCGGGGCAGATACGCAGTATTTT CASSVGQAGADTQYF
TRBJ2-3 TRBV5-6 - 16 TRBD2 TGTGCCAGCAGCTGGATGACTAGCGGGAGCACAGATACGCAGTATTTT CASSWMTSGSTDTQYF
TRBJ2-3 TRBV5-1 - 16 TRBD2 TGCGCCAGCAGCTTGGTTCTAGCGGGGAGCACAGATACGCAGTATTTT CASSLVLAGSTDTQYF
TRBJ1-3 TRBV6-5 - 15 - TGTGCCAGCAGTCCCCACGGTGTGGCTGGAAACACCATATATTTT CASSPHGVAGNTIYF